The T cell receptor (beta chain) described here comes from a study of shared clonotypes between healthy human individuals. Study-wide results and limits: Some naive CD4 clonotypes, 5% to 5.5%, turned up in common across a few donors.

CD8 cells regarded as naive lacked CD45RO, were positively chosen for CCR7, and omitted terminally differentiated effector memory CD45RA+ cells. The V gene lost 8 bases and the J gene lost 4 bases, with 16 bases spanning the gap. CDR1 is GTSNPN, CDR2 SVGIG, per germline (reference sequence). This CDR3 region has 13 residues. Only in-frame clones appear in the TCRdb table, and some are missing; sequencing was by immunoSEQ multiplex PCR. The profile shows about 2.2 million clones, 85% to 95% of them singletons. Regarding this clone: The antigen remains undetermined.

Material for sequencing was naive CD8+ T cells from PBMCs. V gene TRBV30 combines with J gene TRBJ2-3, with D possibly TRBD1 on 5 matching bases. This clonotype was obtained from a man between 18 and 35 years old in good health. Some clones in this sample may be carry-over from other donors' samples. CDR3 loop: CAGSQGPSDTQYF. CDR3 nucleotide sequence: TGTGCCGGGTCGCAGGGCCCCTCAGATACGCAGTATTTT.